This T cell receptor (beta chain) was sequenced during a study of vaccination effects on CD4 cells after COVID-19. The wider study: Each participant was given two doses of one vaccine (BNT162b2 or mRNA-1273).

TCRdb's copy holds only in-frame clones and misses some; the assay was immunoSEQ multiplex PCR. The sample carries around 25,000 clones, approximately 73% recorded once. V lost 4 bases, J lost 2 bases, and 21 bases lay in between. Germline V gives CDR1 MGHRA, CDR2 YSYEKL. CDR3 length: 17 residues. Prior to sequencing, the ViraFEST assay stimulated PBMC with viral peptide pools, which expanded the antigen-specific CD4+ T cells. Following a roughly 11-day culture, CD4+ T cells were purified. Recipients of the vaccine had no prior SARS-CoV-2 infection and negative nucleocapsid antibodies. PBMC were cultured at about 2 million per well with approximately 10 IU/ml IL-2 and around 9 ug/ml peptides. Note on this clone: What it binds is not known.

The specimen was CD4+ T cells from PBMCs cultured with SARS-CoV-2 spike peptides, collected before COVID-19 vaccination. This chain connects TRBV4-1 to TRBJ2-7, with D unresolved. The clonotype was recovered from a human donor who received a COVID-19 vaccine. As DNA, the CDR3 is TGCGCCAGCAGCCTCATCCAAATCACAATATACCCCTACGAGCAGTACTTC. This sequence encodes CASSLIQITIYPYEQYF.